This entry is about one T cell receptor beta chain. The target of this receptor is not known. Base qualities are not at hand, and no much larger clone is one base apart. Collaborating institutions collected whole blood in K2EDTA tubes following their own protocols. Collaborator samples were shipped for TCRbeta analysis as frozen whole blood, isolated PBMCs, or DNA extracted from either sample type. The immunoSEQ Assay, a bias-controlled multiplex PCR, was used to amplify TCRbeta CDR3 regions from genomic DNA. Per the original workflow: The number of nucleated cells in each sample was estimated by amplification of reference gene primers within the assay. Sequence reads were collapsed and filtered to measure the absolute abundance of every unique TCRbeta CDR3 rearrangement. Productive Simpson clonality was computed per sample as the square root of Simpson's diversity index over productive rearrangements. Not all clones reach the TCRdb copy of this immuneACCESS table, which keeps in-frame sequences only. Checked studies attribute under half of the gap to unresolved V genes and leave the rest unexplained. V and J calls and clone size are given by that table; D and trimming were obtained from the DNA. Present in this sample are about 76,000 clones, 75% to 90% of which were seen just once. 27% of the sample comes from the top ten.

The CDR3 runs 16 amino acids, cysteine and phenylalanine included. Left in the record is the CDR3 DNA by itself, 48 bases read in frame from the first base. V is clipped by 3 bases and J by 1 base, and the sequence between their germline boundaries is 13 bases long. Looking up the germline V gene (reference sequence) yields CDR1 MNHEY and CDR2 SMNVEV. This entry is derived from a study of blood T cell repertoires in COVID-19 (dated by TCRdb to about 2020). Background for the entire study: Samples covering the acute and convalescent phases of COVID-19 were provided by collaborators in the United States, Italy and Spain. The prospective study material was composed of cDNA or gDNA derived from T cells, B-cell-depleted T cells, or PBMCs. Deeply sampled blood TCRbeta repertoires from subjects exposed to, actively infected with, or recovered from COVID-19 were included in the dataset. A freely available public database, intended as a resource for researchers studying the immune response to SARS-CoV-2, is where the repertoires were released. The samples were drawn from the first 160 participants of the ongoing ImmuneRACE study and from 1,254 subjects provided by 6 global collaborators. A de-identified subject ID, COVID-19 status, age in years and sex were almost always included in the sample metadata. Where available, HLA class I and class II types were obtained from metadata supplied by the sample provider rather than from assay-based typing. Broad study findings and their caveats: The quantity of clinical and demographic metadata differed by source and by participant and was supplied without curation.

The chain is encoded by TRBV27 joined to TRBJ2-4; the D region possibly corresponds to TRBD1 (6 bases align). The receptor comes from a human donor in a cohort sampled during active COVID-19. Sequenced input: peripheral blood. CDR3 protein: CASSLTGRGAKNIQYF. The nucleotide sequence reads TGTGCCAGCAGTTTGACAGGACGTGGGGCCAAAAACATTCAGTACTTC.